This entry concerns a single TCR beta chain. This sample is part of a study of blood T cell repertoires in COVID-19. Study context: Some COVID-19 samples were acute and others convalescent; all came from the United States, Italy and Spain. PBMCs, B-cell-depleted T cells, or T cells were the source of the cDNA or gDNA that made up the material.

How the authors handled the data: For nucleated cells, counts were estimated from reference gene primer amplification. Sequenced by immunoSEQ multiplex PCR; TCRdb stores in-frame clones only, minus some. Clone size and V and J calls were adopted from that table, with D and trimming inferred from the DNA. The table lists about 160,000 clones, approximately 90% of them singletons. Losses at the gene ends were 3 bases for V and 7 bases for J; bases not matched to a gene: 6. CDR3 length: 16 residues. CDR1 is SGHRS and CDR2 is YFSETQ in the germline V gene. The sample comprised peripheral blood. The clonotype was recovered from a man aged 18 to 30 with acute or convalescent COVID-19. The gene calls are TRBV5-1 and TRBJ2-1; 14 bases line up with TRBD2. This CDR3 is CASSSGLAGGRNEQFF. In DNA, the CDR3 is TGCGCCAGCAGCTCCGGACTAGCGGGAGGACGAAATGAGCAGTTCTTC.